This T cell receptor beta chain comes out of a study of T cell responses to AZD1222 COVID-19 vaccine listed by TCRdb under 2021. At the level of the whole study: TCR sequencing was performed for 230 to 250 trial participants, of whom about 200 were given two doses of AZD1222 and around 25 were given two doses of MenACWY control vaccine. Trial participants were enrolled into age subgroups of 18-55, 56-69 and 70-plus years, which contained around 150, 28 and 57 TCR-sequenced participants, respectively. Here is what the overall study found, with its caveats: In the small 56-69-year group, the increase in depth fell short of significance, most likely because of low power. Reportedly, almost half of the unique spike-specific TCRs recognized epitopes lying outside the regions that are mutated in the B.1.351 and B.1.1.7 variants. Participants were mostly white British and included more females than males, and it was suggested by the authors that clonal diversity may have been underestimated. CD4 TCRs associated with the vaccine covered the entire spike protein, and the dominant responses were in regions 160-218 and 743-854. No day 14 peak-response samples were available, so repertoires were characterized only after the peak T cell response. Conclusions about previously exposed vaccinees were limited because only a handful of AZD1222 recipients were SARS-CoV-2 seropositive at baseline. After two AZD1222 doses, both the breadth and the depth of spike-specific TCRs were significantly higher than at day 0 and than in MenACWY recipients.

In regard to this clone: The target of this receptor is not known. The sample holds no much larger clone one base away, and base qualities are not on file.

The CDR3 spans 13 residues, from the cysteine through the phenylalanine. Only CDR3 DNA remains: 39 bases, in frame from the first base. Looking up the germline V gene yields CDR1 SGHVS and CDR2 FQNEAQ. Compared with germline, V lacks 5 bases and J lacks 7 bases; bases without a gene match: 6. The CDR3 regions of human TCRbeta chains were analyzed by immunosequencing. The original methods were these. Repertoire TCRs were matched against a reference library of SARS-CoV-2-specific TCRs generated with the MIRA antigen-specificity platform. Breadth meant the fraction of unique TCRs that were SARS-CoV-2-associated, whereas depth meant the fraction of total T cells that were SARS-CoV-2-associated. Using the MIRA data, every spike-specific TCR was mapped to the spike region that the TCR reacted to and assigned to either a CD4 or a CD8 class. Log10-transformed breadth and depth values were compared by one-way ANOVA with Sidak's multiple comparisons tests. The immuneACCESS repertoire file appears here via TCRdb, limited to in-frame rearrangements. These files lack a portion of the clones; in checked studies, under half of the deficit traces to unresolved V genes, and the cause of the others is not known. V and J calls and clone size are as listed in that table; D and trimming were resolved from the DNA. Counted in this sample were 100,000 or so clones; approximately 89% of them appeared once. The leading ten clones occupy around 5.5% of the sample.

What this sample's time point label stands for: about 28 days (+/-7) after the second vaccine dose. AZD1222 recipients with second doses at about 4 weeks or about 12 weeks were pooled, because spike-specific TCR depth and breadth did not differ between schedules. Vaccinee samples came from UK trials COV001 and COV002, including a single-blind randomized controlled phase 2/3 trial of AZD1222 (ChAdOx1 nCoV-19) in healthy adults. For TCRbeta chain sequencing, PBMC samples were collected from trial participants at day 0 and at day 28 after the second dose. The rearrangement joined TRBV7-8 to TRBJ1-2, and TRBD1 aligns with 8 junction nucleotides. This sample comprised peripheral blood, obtained 28 days after the second AZD1222 dose. This clonotype was sampled from an adult who received the AZD1222 COVID-19 vaccine. The CDR3 has the sequence CASSRTGGTGYTF. The DNA reads as follows: TGTGCCAGCAGCCGCACAGGGGGTACTGGCTACACCTTC.